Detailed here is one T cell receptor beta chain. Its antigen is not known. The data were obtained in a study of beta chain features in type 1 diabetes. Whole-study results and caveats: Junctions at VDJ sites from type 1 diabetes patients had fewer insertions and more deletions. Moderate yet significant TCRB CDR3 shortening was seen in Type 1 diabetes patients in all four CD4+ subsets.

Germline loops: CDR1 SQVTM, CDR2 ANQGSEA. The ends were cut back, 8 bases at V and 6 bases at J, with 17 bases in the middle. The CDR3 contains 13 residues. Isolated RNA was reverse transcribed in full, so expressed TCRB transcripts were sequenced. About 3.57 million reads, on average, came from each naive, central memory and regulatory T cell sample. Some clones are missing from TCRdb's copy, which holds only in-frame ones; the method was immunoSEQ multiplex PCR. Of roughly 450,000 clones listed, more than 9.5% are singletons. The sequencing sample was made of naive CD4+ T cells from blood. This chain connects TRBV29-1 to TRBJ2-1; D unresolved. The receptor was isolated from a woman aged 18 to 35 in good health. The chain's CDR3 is CSLSRRVGNEQFF. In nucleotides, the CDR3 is TGCAGCCTCTCTCGTCGCGTCGGCAATGAGCAGTTCTTC.